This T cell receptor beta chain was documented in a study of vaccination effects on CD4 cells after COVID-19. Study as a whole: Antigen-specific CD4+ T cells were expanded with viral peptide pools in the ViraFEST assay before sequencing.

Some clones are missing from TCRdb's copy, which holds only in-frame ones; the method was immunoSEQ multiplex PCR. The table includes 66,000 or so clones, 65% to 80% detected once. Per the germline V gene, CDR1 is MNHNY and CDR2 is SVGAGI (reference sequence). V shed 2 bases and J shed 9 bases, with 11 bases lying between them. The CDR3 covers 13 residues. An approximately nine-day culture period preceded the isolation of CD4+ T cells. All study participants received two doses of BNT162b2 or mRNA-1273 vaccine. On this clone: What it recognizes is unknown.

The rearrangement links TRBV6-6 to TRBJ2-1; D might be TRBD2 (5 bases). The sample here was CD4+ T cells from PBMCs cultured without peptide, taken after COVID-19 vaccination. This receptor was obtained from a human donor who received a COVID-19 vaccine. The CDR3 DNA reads TGTGCCAGCAGTTACCCGGGGAAGGTTGAGCAGTTCTTC. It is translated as CASSYPGKVEQFF.